The clone carrying this T cell receptor (beta chain) was seen more than once but under ten times. PCR amplification relied on 60 Vbeta primers (plus 13 Jbeta primers). Clones were read by immunoSEQ multiplex PCR, and TCRdb kept only the in-frame ones, dropping some. The sample has under 110,000 clones, over 70% seen once. This specimen belongs to a study of cytomegalovirus exposure and HLA in healthy donors. From germline, CDR1 is SGHTA and CDR2 FQGNSA. V lost 6 bases and J lost 6; bases outside the gene matches: 8. The CDR3 contains 15 residues. The sample consisted of PBMCs. The clonotype was recovered from a female donor in good health and CMV-seronegative. This chain connects TRBV7-2 to TRBJ1-5; 10 bases map to TRBD1. The DNA for the CDR3 is TGTGCCAGCAGTCAAACCGGGACAGGGGTTCAGCCCCAGCATTTT. As protein: CASSQTGTGVQPQHF.